The present T cell receptor beta chain was sequenced within a study of blood T cell repertoires in COVID-19. Study-level background: Italy, Spain and the United States were the sources of the convalescent and acute COVID-19 samples. PBMCs, B-cell-depleted T cells, or T cells were the source of the cDNA or gDNA that made up the material.

The CDR3 sequence is 14 residues long. Germline V lookup: CDR1 SGHTA, CDR2 FQGNSA. Original methodology: Nucleated cell number was recorded as an estimate derived from reference gene primer amplification. TCRdb keeps only in-frame clones here, not all; method: immunoSEQ multiplex PCR. V and J calls and clone size are copied from that table; D and trimming were computed from the DNA. The sample has under 200,000 clones, over 75% seen once. Comments on this clone: A junction end diverges from the germline sequence, so it may reflect a read error.

The J gene is TRBJ2-6, the V gene TRBV7-2; weak D call: TRBD2 (5 bases). The clonotype originates from a man between 70 and 80 years old with active or convalescent COVID-19. Sequenced input: peripheral blood. The CDR3, as DNA: TGTGCCAGCAGCTTAGACGGTGGAGGACGCCCCCGTGGTTTC. Residues: CASSLDGGGRPRGF.